This T cell receptor (beta chain) was recorded in a study of T cell responses to AZD1222 COVID-19 vaccine. Study-level findings and limits: Donors were chiefly white British, with a greater number of females, and clonal diversity was perhaps underestimated. Rises in breadth and depth of Spike-specific TCRs came after two AZD1222 doses. After the peak T cell response, and only then, were repertoires sampled.

Regarding this clone: The antigen is not known.

This table comes from immunoSEQ multiplex PCR, and its TCRdb copy is limited to in-frame clones, with some not included. In the table there are about 88,000 clones, around 90% of which are singletons. The origin of this receptor is an adult in good health. The starting material was peripheral blood, obtained on day 0 of AZD1222 vaccination.

Here the CDR3 reads CASSQDSSYEQYF. CDR3 in DNA: TGTGCCAGCAGCCAAGACAGCTCCTACGAGCAGTACTTC. The V call is TRBV14, the J call TRBJ2-7, with D unresolved. CDR1 and CDR2 (germline): SGHDN, FVKESK. This CDR3 is 13 amino acids long. V lost 0 bases to trimming and J lost 0 bases, with 3 bases between them.